The 4 T cell receptor beta chains below come from one sample, sequenced in a study of cytomegalovirus exposure and HLA in healthy donors. Sequenced by immunoSEQ multiplex PCR; TCRdb stores in-frame clones only, minus some. This table holds a few hundred thousand clones, 65% to 90% found once. The sequencing input was PBMCs. The receptor set was obtained from a woman under 30 in good health and CMV-seronegative.

The rearrangement joins TRBV6-5 to TRBJ1-6, with 11 bases identical to TRBD1. The ends lost 0 bases at V and 9 bases at J; junction bases unmatched: 1. Germline V gene lookup returns CDR1 MNHEY and CDR2 SVGAGI. The CDR3 runs to 15 residues. The CDR3 sequence: CASSYSGQGVSPLHF. CDR3 in DNA: TGTGCCAGCAGTTACTCGGGACAGGGGGTTTCACCCCTCCACTTT.

The gene calls are TRBV19 and TRBJ1-4, with TRBD1 identical over 7 bases. Germline V CDR1 and CDR2: LNHDA, SQIVND (reference sequence). Trimming took 10 bases from V and 4 from J; bases not matched to a gene: 9. The CDR3 is made up of 14 amino acids. The CDR3 sequence: CAIGDGTVNEKLFF. The CDR3 region has the DNA TGTGCCATAGGCGATGGGACAGTTAATGAAAAACTGTTTTTT.

The chain uses TRBV5-1 and TRBJ2-2; TRBD1 matches at 7 bases. The J segment lost 3 bases and the V segment lost 6 bases, leaving 8 bases of the junction unmatched. Germline V gene lookup returns CDR1 SGHRS and CDR2 YFSETQ. CDR3 length: 15 amino acids. CDR3: CASTPRGQYTGELFF. DNA of the CDR3: TGCGCCAGCACTCCAAGGGGGCAGTACACCGGGGAGCTGTTTTTT.

The chain employs TRBV18 and TRBJ2-7; D not resolved. Per the germline V gene, CDR1 is KGHSH and CDR2 is LQKENI. Trimming pared 3 bases from V and 6 bases from J, leaving 12 bases between. The CDR3 consists of 13 residues. Here the CDR3 reads CASSPSLLSEQYF. The CDR3 bases are TGTGCCAGCTCACCCTCTCTGTTATCCGAGCAGTACTTC.